The source of this TCR beta chain is a study of control samples from healthy donors and cancer patients. The germline V gene has CDR1 LGHDT and CDR2 YNNKEL (reference sequence). Trimming took off 1 base at V and 8 bases at J, with 17 bases between the two ends. There are 15 residues in the CDR3. Concerning this clone: Other nucleotide sequences in the sample specify the same CDR3.

This table comes from immunoSEQ multiplex PCR, and its TCRdb copy is limited to in-frame clones, with some not included. The sample consists of 100,000 or so clones, about 89% of them appearing once. Specimen: blood. The chain combines TRBV3-1 (or the pseudogene TRBV3-2) with TRBJ1-2; the D gene is possibly TRBD1 (5 bases). The TCR sequence derives from a man aged 25 to 40 in good health. The CDR3 sequence: CASSQAGTPYWGYTF. As DNA, the CDR3 is TGTGCCAGCAGCCAAGCCGGGACGCCCTACTGGGGCTACACCTTC.